The 21 T cell receptor beta chains below come from one sample, sequenced in a study of blood T cells in healthy people across ages. A second PCR of roughly 7 to 11 cycles used a sample-barcoded 5' primer and a J-beta primer mix. TCRdb re-called the 5' RACE reads with MiXCR, one entry per CDR3 protein. The sample includes around 1,100,000 distinct CDR3 sequences, more than 30% of them seen just once. The specimen sequenced was blood. The source of these receptors is a man between 18 and 29 years old in good health.

This clonotype was recorded a few times. This CDR3 reads CASLGDGSYEQYF. The CDR3 DNA sequence: TGTGCCAGCTTAGGTGATGGGTCCTACGAGCAGTACTTC. The rearrangement joins TRBV28 to TRBJ2-7; D gene ambiguous. Germline V gives CDR1 MDHEN, CDR2 SYDVKM. The CDR3 runs to 13 residues. V dropped 8 bases and J dropped 1 base, with 12 bases sitting between them.

The chain uses TRBV27 and TRBJ1-2; D is possibly TRBD1 (6 bases). Germline lookup yields CDR1 MNHEY and CDR2 SMNVEV (reference sequence). CDR3 length: 16 amino acids. V was clipped by 3 bases and J by 4 bases, with 18 bases between them. The CDR3 loop reads CASSFWKGEFLYGYTF. CDR3 DNA sequence: TGTGCCAGCAGTTTCTGGAAGGGGGAGTTCCTCTATGGCTACACCTTC.

The CDR3 region is CASSRTLQGYGYTF. CDR3 in DNA: TGTGCCAGCAGTAGGACACTACAGGGGTATGGCTACACCTTC. The J gene is TRBJ1-2, the V gene TRBV12-3 or TRBV12-4; TRBD1 matches 7 bases. The CDR3 loop spans 14 amino acids. Trimming removed 5 bases from V and 5 bases from J; junction bases left unmatched: 8.

This chain connects TRBV13 to TRBJ2-3; D is possibly TRBD2 (6 bases). The CDR3 is made up of 13 amino acids. The germline CDR1 and CDR2 sequences are PRHDT and FYEKMQ (reference sequence). The V and J ends lost 7 bases and 2 bases respectively, with 10 bases between them. The CDR3 DNA follows: TGTGCCAGCATGCGGGGTCCCACAGATACGCAGTATTTT. Translation: CASMRGPTDTQYF.

The CDR3 sequence: CSAREAGRGGKLFF. The DNA of the CDR3 is TGCAGTGCTAGAGAGGCTGGACGGGGGGGAAAACTGTTTTTT. This chain links TRBV20-1 with TRBJ1-4, with D possibly being TRBD1 (5 bases). The CDR3 loop spans 14 amino acids. Germline V gene sequence: CDR1 DFQATT, CDR2 SNEGSKA (reference sequence). V lost 0 bases and J 10 bases, leaving 15 bases between the germline ends.

Note on this clonotype: At one end the junction does not follow the germline gene, possibly because of a read error. This chain links TRBV20-1 with TRBJ1-5; D not certain. This CDR3 region has 11 residues. Germline V gives CDR1 DFQATT, CDR2 SNEGSKA (reference sequence). Here the CDR3 reads CSAGDESPQHF. The DNA of the CDR3 is TGCAGTGCTGGAGATGAGTCTCCCCAGCATTTT.

This chain uses TRBV6-6 with TRBJ2-5, with D unresolved. Germline loops: CDR1 MNHNY, CDR2 SVGAGI (reference sequence). Trimming shortened V by 0 bases and J by 3 bases, and 11 bases separated the two germline ends. This CDR3 spans 15 amino acids. The chain's CDR3 is CASSYSKNREETQYF. The CDR3 DNA follows: TGTGCCAGCAGTTACTCGAAGAACAGAGAAGAGACCCAGTACTTC.

The V and J genes are TRBV29-1 and TRBJ2-3; 9 bases align to TRBD2. Trimming cost V 4 bases and J 2 bases; bases outside gene matches: 10. The germline V gene encodes CDR1 SQVTM and CDR2 ANQGSEA. The CDR3 totals 16 residues. CDR3 sequence reads: CSVAGPAGGLTDTQYF. DNA for the CDR3: TGCAGCGTTGCGGGCCCAGCGGGGGGCCTCACAGATACGCAGTATTTT.

This chain joins TRBV6-5 and TRBJ1-2, with 8 bases aligning to TRBD1. Per germline, CDR1 MNHEY and CDR2 SVGAGI. The CDR3 extends over 17 amino acids. J lost 2 bases, V lost 2 bases, and 10 bases had no gene match. CDR3 bases: TGTGCCAGCAGTTACCGTGACAGGGGCCCCCTAAACTATGGCTACACCTTC. Its translation is CASSYRDRGPLNYGYTF.

The rearrangement links TRBV5-1 to TRBJ2-7; tentatively, D is TRBD1 (7 bases). Germline V gene lookup returns CDR1 SGHRS and CDR2 YFSETQ. V dropped 0 bases and J dropped 6 bases, with 13 bases sitting between them. This CDR3 has 14 amino acids. CDR3 DNA: TGCGCCAGCAGCTTGGGGAGGCAGGGGGGCGAGCAGTACTTC. It yields the protein CASSLGRQGGEQYF.

V is TRBV21-1 and J is TRBJ1-2; TRBD1 reflects the table's D call only, with no check against the DNA. TRBV21-1 is assigned pseudogene status. The CDR3 is 13 residues long. Written as DNA, the CDR3 is TGTGCCAGCAGCGAAGGAAGGGGCTATGGCTACACCTTC. This sequence encodes CASSEGRGYGYTF.

This clonotype was recorded a few times. This chain joins TRBV20-1 and TRBJ2-3; 11 bases fit TRBD2. This CDR3 has 13 amino acids. Germline V gives CDR1 DFQATT, CDR2 SNEGSKA (reference sequence). The CDR3, as DNA: TGCAGCGCCGGTGGGCTAGCGGGGGGTACGCAGTATTTT. It encodes CSAGGLAGGTQYF.

V usage is TRBV12-3 or TRBV12-4 and J usage is TRBJ1-5; D call uncertain. The CDR3 covers 15 residues. Deletions cut 1 base from V and 2 bases from J, with 9 bases between. The CDR3 DNA reads as TGTGCCAGCAGTTTAGGGTACGACGGCAATCAGCCCCAGCATTTT. Its translation: CASSLGYDGNQPQHF.

The V call is TRBV12-3 or TRBV12-4, the J call TRBJ2-3; the D is unclear. The ends were cut back, 4 bases at V and 4 bases at J, with 12 bases in the middle. CDR3 length: 14 residues. In DNA, the CDR3 is TGTGCCAGCAGTTCCGGCCTCGTATCAGATACGCAGTATTTT. Protein: CASSSGLVSDTQYF.

This clonotype was seen a few times. The V gene is TRBV10-3, the J gene TRBJ2-5; D is perhaps TRBD1 or TRBD2 (5 bases each). Germline CDR1 ENHRY, CDR2 SYGVKD. The CDR3 is 15 amino acids. The ends were cut back, 3 bases at V and 2 bases at J, with 13 bases in the middle. The CDR3 is CAISDGQGRQETQYF. The DNA for the CDR3 is TGTGCCATCAGTGATGGTCAGGGACGACAAGAGACCCAGTACTTC.

This clonotype has more than one count but fewer than ten. This rearrangement joins TRBV5-1 to TRBJ2-2; D is possibly TRBD1 (6 bases). Germline CDR1 is SGHRS and CDR2 is YFSETQ. Trimming cost V 3 bases and J 2 bases, with 14 bases left between them. This CDR3 has 16 residues. The CDR3 region is CASSSSGTTNTGELFF. CDR3 nucleotide sequence: TGCGCCAGCAGCTCGTCCGGGACAACCAACACCGGGGAGCTGTTTTTT.

V usage is TRBV10-3 and J usage is TRBJ1-1, with D possibly being TRBD1 (6 bases). This CDR3 has 13 residues. Trimming removed 4 bases from V and 4 bases from J, with 10 bases in between. The germline V gene has CDR1 ENHRY and CDR2 SYGVKD. The CDR3 region has the DNA TGTGCCATCAGTGGAACAGGGACCACTGAAGCTTTCTTT. This encodes CAISGTGTTEAFF.

This clonotype came up a few times. The chain carries TRBV7-2 and TRBJ1-1; no clear D gene. Trimming stripped 1 base from V and 3 bases from J, with 6 bases between. Per the germline V gene, CDR1 is SGHTA and CDR2 is FQGNSA. The length of the CDR3 is 13 residues. The DNA for the CDR3 is TGTGCCAGCAGCTTAGTATCGGACACTGAAGCTTTCTTT. It is translated as CASSLVSDTEAFF.

The genes are TRBV30 and TRBJ1-2; 7 bases are a match to TRBD1. Germline V gives CDR1 GTSNPN, CDR2 SVGIG (reference sequence). V lost 5 bases to trimming and J lost 4 bases; unmatched junction nucleotides: 7. CDR3 size: 13 residues. Here the CDR3 DNA reads TGTGCCTGGGTTCACAGGGGCCTCTATGGCTACACCTTC. Its protein is CAWVHRGLYGYTF.

The chain is built from TRBV5-1 and TRBJ2-6; D unresolved. Trimming took 7 bases from V and 4 from J, leaving 15 bases between them. This CDR3 has 15 residues. Germline V gives CDR1 SGHRS, CDR2 YFSETQ. The CDR3 DNA is TGCGCCAGCCAAACACCACCTGCAGGGGCCAACGTCCTGACTTTC. Its protein product is CASQTPPAGANVLTF.

Ten or more counts support this clonotype. The V gene is TRBV20-1, the J gene TRBJ1-1; no clear D gene. This CDR3 is 14 amino acids long. CDR1 is DFQATT and CDR2 is SNEGSKA in the germline V gene (reference sequence). V lost 1 base and J 0 bases, leaving 9 bases between the germline ends. Written as DNA, the CDR3 is TGCAGTGCTAGAGGGGTGCATTTGAACACTGAAGCTTTCTTT. Translation: CSARGVHLNTEAFF.